Reported below is one TCR beta chain. This clonotype was seen more than once but under ten times. No antigen is known for it. Within one base of it there is no much larger clone, and no base qualities were kept. TCR cDNA was made using 5'RACE template switching, a step that added a universal primer site and unique molecular identifiers. cDNA synthesis was primed from both the TCR alpha and TCR beta constant segments. Libraries were amplified in two PCR steps, with sample barcodes and sequencing adapters added in the second step. Sequencing of the libraries was done on either Illumina HiSeq 2500 (2x100 bp) or NovaSeq (2x150 bp). For the original study's pipeline: MIGEC was used to demultiplex reads and collapse the reads into UMI consensus sequences, and MiXCR was used for V(D)J alignment. Vaccine-responding clonotypes were defined with edgeR using replicate PBMC samples, requiring FDR below 0.01 and a log2 fold change above 5 up to day 15. Bulk clonotypes were assigned CD4 or CD8 identity according to which sequenced CD4 or CD8 repertoire held them at higher abundance. Through fastp at Q25 and MiXCR, TCRdb rebuilt clones from the public reads, retaining in-frame beta chains. Rows matching on CDR3 protein sequence are summarized as one entry with the most common DNA and genes. TCRdb, not the original authors, processed these V and J calls. Within this sample are a few hundred thousand distinct CDR3 sequences, with less than 20% of them counted one time only. The ten largest account for 17% of the sample.

The treatment or condition label corresponds to: live attenuated yellow fever vaccine strain. At each blood-draw timepoint, two biological replicates of bulk PBMCs were obtained. PBMCs were isolated from peripheral blood using a standard Ficoll-Paque protocol. RNA was extracted with TriZol from bulk PBMCs, CD4 and CD8 fractions, and dextramer-positive and dextramer-negative fractions. The data were obtained in a study of T cells after yellow fever vaccination (dated by TCRdb to 2018 to 2020). Looking at the study overall: The SMART-Seq v4 Ultra Low Input RNA kit was used to prepare libraries from fractions with low cell numbers. Bulk TCR alpha and beta repertoires were sequenced longitudinally to track T-cell clones before and after primary and booster YFV17D yellow fever vaccination. Two healthy male donors, one aged 18 to 29 and one aged 30 to 39 years, were included in the cohort. Blood was drawn at multiple timepoints before and after primary and secondary immunization, with bulk PBMC replicates and cell subsets isolated.

Overall results and qualifications from the work: The secondary T-cell response was weaker than the primary response but faster, peaking on day 5 instead of day 15. After the booster, most of the clones that had expanded following primary vaccination were detected again (just under 97% of CD4 and around 90% of CD8), which suggests that memory was broadly maintained. The study included only a couple of donors, which limits how far the findings can be generalized. A small share of clonotypes was detected in both CD4 and CD8 compartments, with the overlap likely arising from convergent recombination. Computational filtering was required because FACS-sorted repertoires could contain abundant contaminating clonotypes from the bulk population.

Based on the germline V gene, the CDR1 and CDR2 sequences are SNHLY and FYNNEI. The V and J ends are trimmed by 1 base and 8 bases, leaving 11 bases between them. The CDR3 runs 13 residues from the cysteine to the phenylalanine. Only the CDR3 portion is preserved as DNA: 39 bases, with reading frame beginning at the first base. The TCR was taken from a man aged 18-30 years who received the YFV17D yellow fever vaccine. The sample was PBMCs, taken about 5 days after the first yellow fever vaccination. Recombination joined TRBV2 with TRBJ1-2, with no D gene named confidently. In nucleotide form, the sequence is TGTGCCAGCAGTGAAGGAGGGTTAGGAGGCTACACCTTC. Its protein reads: CASSEGGLGGYTF.